The T cell receptor beta chain under discussion was sequenced for a study of T cell responses to AZD1222 COVID-19 vaccine. Study-level findings and limits: Seropositive status at baseline applied to only a handful of AZD1222 recipients. Repertoire sampling was restricted to post-peak T cell response timepoints. As reported, nearly half of all spike-specific TCRs target variant regions that are unmutated.

The assay was immunoSEQ multiplex PCR, and TCRdb's table has in-frame clones only and misses some. The table shows some 150,000 clones, with roughly 94% occurring only once. On this clone: The antigen remains unidentified.

V was clipped by 6 bases and J by 4 bases; unmatched bases: 4. The CDR3 consists of 16 residues. CDR1 is KGHSH, CDR2 LQKENI, per germline. The TCR comes from an adult in good health. V gene TRBV18 combines with J gene TRBJ2-2; 14 nucleotides agree with TRBD2. The sequencing used peripheral blood, collected on day 0 of MenACWY control vaccination. CDR3 sequence: CASSPGTSGGTGELFF. The CDR3 region has the DNA TGTGCCAGCTCCCCCGGGACTAGCGGGGGCACCGGGGAGCTGTTTTTT.